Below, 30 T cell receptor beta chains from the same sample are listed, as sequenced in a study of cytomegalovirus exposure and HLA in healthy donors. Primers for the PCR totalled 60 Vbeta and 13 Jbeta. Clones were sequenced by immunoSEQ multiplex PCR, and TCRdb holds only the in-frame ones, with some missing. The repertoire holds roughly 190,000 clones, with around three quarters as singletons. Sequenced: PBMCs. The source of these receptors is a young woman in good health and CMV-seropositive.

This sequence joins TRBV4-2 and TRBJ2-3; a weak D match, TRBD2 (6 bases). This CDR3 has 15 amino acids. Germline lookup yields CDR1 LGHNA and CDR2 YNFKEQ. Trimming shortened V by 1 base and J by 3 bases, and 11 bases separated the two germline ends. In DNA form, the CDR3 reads TGTGCCAGCAGCCAAGGATCGGGGGTGACAGATACGCAGTATTTT. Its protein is CASSQGSGVTDTQYF.

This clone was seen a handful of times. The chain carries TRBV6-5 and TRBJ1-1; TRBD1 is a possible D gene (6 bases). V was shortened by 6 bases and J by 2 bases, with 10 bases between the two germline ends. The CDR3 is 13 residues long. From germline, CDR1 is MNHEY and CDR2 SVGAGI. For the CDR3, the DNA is TGTGCCAGCAGGGACAGCCCCAACACTGAAGCTTTCTTT. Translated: CASRDSPNTEAFF.

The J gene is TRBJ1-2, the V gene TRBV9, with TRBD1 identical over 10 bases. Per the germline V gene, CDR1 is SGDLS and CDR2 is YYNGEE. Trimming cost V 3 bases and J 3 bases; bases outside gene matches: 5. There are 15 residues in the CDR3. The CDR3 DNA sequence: TGTGCCAGCAGCGCAGGGACAGGGGTTGACTATGGCTACACCTTC. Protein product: CASSAGTGVDYGYTF.

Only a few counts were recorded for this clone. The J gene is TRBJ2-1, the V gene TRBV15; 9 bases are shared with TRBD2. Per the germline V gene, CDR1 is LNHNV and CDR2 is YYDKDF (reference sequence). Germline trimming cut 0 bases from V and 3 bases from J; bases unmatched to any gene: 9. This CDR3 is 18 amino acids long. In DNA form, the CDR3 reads TGTGCCACCAGCAGAGAGGGATTTGCGGGAGGGGACTACAATGAGCAGTTCTTC. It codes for CATSREGFAGGDYNEQFF.

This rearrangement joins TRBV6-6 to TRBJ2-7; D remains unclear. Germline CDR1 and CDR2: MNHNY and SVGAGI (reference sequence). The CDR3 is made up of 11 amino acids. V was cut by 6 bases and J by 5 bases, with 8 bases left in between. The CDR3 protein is CASRARNEQYF. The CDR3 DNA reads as TGTGCCAGCAGGGCCAGGAACGAGCAGTACTTC.

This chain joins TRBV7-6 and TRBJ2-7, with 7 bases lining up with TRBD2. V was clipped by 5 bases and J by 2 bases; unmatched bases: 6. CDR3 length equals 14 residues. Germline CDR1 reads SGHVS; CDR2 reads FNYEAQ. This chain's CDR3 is CASSPRGDPYEQYF. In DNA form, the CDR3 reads TGTGCCAGCAGCCCCCGGGGGGACCCCTACGAGCAGTACTTC.

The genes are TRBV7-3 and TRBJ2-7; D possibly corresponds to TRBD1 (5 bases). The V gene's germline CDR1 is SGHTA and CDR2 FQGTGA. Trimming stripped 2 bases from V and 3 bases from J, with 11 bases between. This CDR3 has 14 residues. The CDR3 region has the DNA TGTGCCAGCAGCTTAGACGGACAATTCTACGAGCAGTACTTC. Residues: CASSLDGQFYEQYF. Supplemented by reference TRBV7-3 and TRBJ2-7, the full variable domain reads GAGVSQTPSNKVTEKGKYVELRCDPISGHTALYWYRQSLGQGPEFLIYFQGTGAADDSGLPNDRFFAVRPEGSVSTLKIQRTERGDSAVYLCASSLDGQFYEQYFGPGTRLTVT.

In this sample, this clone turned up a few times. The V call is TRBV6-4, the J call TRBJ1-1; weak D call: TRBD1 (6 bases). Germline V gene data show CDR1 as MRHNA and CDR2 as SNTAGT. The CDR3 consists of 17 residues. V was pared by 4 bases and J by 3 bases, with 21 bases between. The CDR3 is CASSAGGEILWDTEAFF. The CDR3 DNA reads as TGTGCCAGCAGTGCGGGGGGCGAAATTCTCTGGGACACTGAAGCTTTCTTT.

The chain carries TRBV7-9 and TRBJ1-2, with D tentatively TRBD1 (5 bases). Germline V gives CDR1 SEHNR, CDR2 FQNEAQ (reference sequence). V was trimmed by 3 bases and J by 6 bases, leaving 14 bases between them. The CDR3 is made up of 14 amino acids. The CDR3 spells CASSLGQGQNGYTF. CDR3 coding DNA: TGTGCCAGCAGCTTGGGGCAGGGCCAAAATGGCTACACCTTC.

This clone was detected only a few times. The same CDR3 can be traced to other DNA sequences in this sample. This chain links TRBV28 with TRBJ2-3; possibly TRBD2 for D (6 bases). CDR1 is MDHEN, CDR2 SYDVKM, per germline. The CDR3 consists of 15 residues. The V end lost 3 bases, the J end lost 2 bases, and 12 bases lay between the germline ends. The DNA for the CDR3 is TGTGCCAGCAGTTTGGGCGGGGCGCCCACAGATACGCAGTATTTT. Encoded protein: CASSLGGAPTDTQYF.

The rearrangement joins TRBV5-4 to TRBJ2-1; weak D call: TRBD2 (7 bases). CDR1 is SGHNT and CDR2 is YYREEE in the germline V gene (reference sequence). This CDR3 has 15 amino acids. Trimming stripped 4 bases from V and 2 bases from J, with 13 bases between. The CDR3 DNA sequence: TGTGCCAGCAGCCCTAGGGGGGGGACCTACAATGAGCAGTTCTTC. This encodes CASSPRGGTYNEQFF. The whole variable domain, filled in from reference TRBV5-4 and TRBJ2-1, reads ETGVTQSPTHLIKTRGQQVTLRCSSQSGHNTVSWYQQALGQGPQFIFQYYREEENGRGNFPPRFSGLQFPNYSSELNVNALELDDSALYLCASSPRGGTYNEQFFGPGTRLTVL.

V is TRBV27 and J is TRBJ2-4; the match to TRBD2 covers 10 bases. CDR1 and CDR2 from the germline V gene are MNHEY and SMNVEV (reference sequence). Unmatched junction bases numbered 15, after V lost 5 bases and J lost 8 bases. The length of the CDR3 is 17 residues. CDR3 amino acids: CASSKIAGGPNLDIQYF. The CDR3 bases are TGTGCCAGCAGTAAGATAGCGGGAGGTCCCAATTTAGACATTCAGTACTTC.

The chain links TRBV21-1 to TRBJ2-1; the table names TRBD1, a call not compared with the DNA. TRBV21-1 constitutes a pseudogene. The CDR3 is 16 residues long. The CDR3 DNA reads TGTGCCAGCAGCATGTGTCGGGACAGATCTTTGGGTGAGCAGTTCTTC. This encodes CASSMCRDRSLGEQFF.

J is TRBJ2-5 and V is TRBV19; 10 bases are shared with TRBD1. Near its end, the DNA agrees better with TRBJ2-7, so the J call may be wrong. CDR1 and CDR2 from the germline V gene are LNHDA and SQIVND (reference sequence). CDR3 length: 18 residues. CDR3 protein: CASSRRQGAGRESYEQYF. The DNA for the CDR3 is TGTGCCAGTAGTAGGAGACAGGGGGCGGGTCGAGAATCCTACGAGCAGTACTTC.

The CDR3 loop is CASSQDLIEGRDTQYF. In nucleotides, the CDR3 is TGCGCCAGCAGCCAAGATCTTATAGAGGGAAGGGATACGCAGTATTTT. The chain has TRBV4-1 and TRBJ2-3; D is possibly TRBD2 (5 bases). CDR1 is MGHRA and CDR2 is YSYEKL in the germline V gene. With 0 bases removed from V and 6 bases from J, the gap between germline ends came to 16 bases. The CDR3 length is 16 residues.

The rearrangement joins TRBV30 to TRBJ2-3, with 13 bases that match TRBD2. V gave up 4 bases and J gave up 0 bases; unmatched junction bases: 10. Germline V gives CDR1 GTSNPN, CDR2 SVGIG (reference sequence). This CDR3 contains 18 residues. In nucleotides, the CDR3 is TGTGCCTGGACCGGCCGACTAGCGGGGGGCAGAAGCACAGATACGCAGTATTTT. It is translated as CAWTGRLAGGRSTDTQYF.

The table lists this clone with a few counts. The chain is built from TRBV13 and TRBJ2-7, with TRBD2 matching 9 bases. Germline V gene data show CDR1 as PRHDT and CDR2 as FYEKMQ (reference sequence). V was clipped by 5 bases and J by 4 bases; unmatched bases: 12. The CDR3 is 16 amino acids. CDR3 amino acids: CASSARTSVNYYEQYF. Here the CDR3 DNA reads TGTGCCAGCAGCGCCCGGACTAGCGTGAATTATTACGAGCAGTACTTC.

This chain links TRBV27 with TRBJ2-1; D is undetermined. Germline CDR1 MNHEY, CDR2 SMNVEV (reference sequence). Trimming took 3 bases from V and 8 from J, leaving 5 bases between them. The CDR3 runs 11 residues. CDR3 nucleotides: TGTGCCAGCAGTTTCGGTCATGAGCAGTTCTTC. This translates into CASSFGHEQFF.

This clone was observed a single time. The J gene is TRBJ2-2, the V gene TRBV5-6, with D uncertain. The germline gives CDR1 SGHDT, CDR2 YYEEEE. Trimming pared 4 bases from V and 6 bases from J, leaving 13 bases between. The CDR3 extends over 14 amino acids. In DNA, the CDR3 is TGTGCCAGCAGCGGCCTTTTGGCCCCCGGGGAGCTGTTTTTT. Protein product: CASSGLLAPGELFF.

The CDR3 nucleotides read TGTGCCAGCAGTCCCAGACAGGGGGCTAATGAAAAACTGTTTTTT. Its protein product is CASSPRQGANEKLFF. The chain employs TRBV28 and TRBJ1-4; 9 bases are a match to TRBD1. CDR1 and CDR2 (germline): MDHEN, SYDVKM. Trimming removed 5 bases from V and 3 bases from J; junction bases left unmatched: 4. CDR3 length: 15 residues.

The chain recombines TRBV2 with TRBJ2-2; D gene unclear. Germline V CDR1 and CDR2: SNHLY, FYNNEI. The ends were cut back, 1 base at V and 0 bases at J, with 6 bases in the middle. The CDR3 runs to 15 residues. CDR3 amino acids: CASSEVDSNTGELFF. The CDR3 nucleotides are TGTGCCAGCAGTGAAGTTGACTCGAACACCGGGGAGCTGTTTTTT. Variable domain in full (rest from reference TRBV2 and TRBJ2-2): EPEVTQTPSHQVTQMGQEVILRCVPISNHLYFYWYRQILGQKVEFLVSFYNNEISEKSEIFDDQFSVERPDGSNFTLKIRSTKLEDSAMYFCASSEVDSNTGELFFGEGSRLTVL.

The CDR3 here is CASRSAGGTDTQYF. CDR3 sequence (DNA): TGTGCCAGCAGATCCGCGGGGGGAACAGATACGCAGTATTTT. J is TRBJ2-3 and V is TRBV6-5, with 8 bases that match TRBD2. The V gene end was trimmed by 6 bases and the J gene end by 3 bases; junction bases not matched to a gene: 5. Germline V gene lookup returns CDR1 MNHEY and CDR2 SVGAGI. This CDR3 region has 14 residues.

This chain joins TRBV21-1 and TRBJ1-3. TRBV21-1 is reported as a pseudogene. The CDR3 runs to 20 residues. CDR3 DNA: TGTGCCAGCACCCCAAGCTCCCCTGGGCGGGGGACCTACTCTGGAAACACCATATATTTT. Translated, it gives CASTPSSPGRGTYSGNTIYF.

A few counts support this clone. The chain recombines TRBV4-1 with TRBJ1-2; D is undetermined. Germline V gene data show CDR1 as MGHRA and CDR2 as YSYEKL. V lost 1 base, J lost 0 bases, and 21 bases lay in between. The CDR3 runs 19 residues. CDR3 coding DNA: TGCGCCAGCAGCCAAGGGATCCGCCTTTCTAACCTAGCTAACTATGGCTACACCTTC. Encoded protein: CASSQGIRLSNLANYGYTF.

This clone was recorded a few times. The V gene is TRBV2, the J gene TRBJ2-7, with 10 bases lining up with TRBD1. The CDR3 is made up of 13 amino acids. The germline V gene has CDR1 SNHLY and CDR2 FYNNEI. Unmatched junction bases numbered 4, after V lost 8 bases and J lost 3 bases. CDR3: CASGGDRGYEQYF. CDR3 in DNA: TGTGCCAGCGGGGGGGACAGGGGCTACGAGCAGTACTTC.

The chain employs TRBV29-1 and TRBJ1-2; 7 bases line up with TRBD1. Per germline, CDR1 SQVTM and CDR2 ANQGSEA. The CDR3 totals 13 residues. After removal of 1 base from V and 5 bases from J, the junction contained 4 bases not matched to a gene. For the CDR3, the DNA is TGCAGCGTTGAAGTTAACAGGGGATATGGCTACACCTTC. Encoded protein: CSVEVNRGYGYTF.

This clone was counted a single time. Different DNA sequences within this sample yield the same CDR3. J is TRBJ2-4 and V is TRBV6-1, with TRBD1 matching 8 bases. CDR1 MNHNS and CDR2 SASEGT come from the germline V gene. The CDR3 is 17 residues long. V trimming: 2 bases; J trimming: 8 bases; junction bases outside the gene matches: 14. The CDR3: CASSEIGQGRFIYIQYF. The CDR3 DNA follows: TGTGCCAGCAGTGAAATTGGACAGGGTAGGTTTATTTACATTCAGTACTTC.

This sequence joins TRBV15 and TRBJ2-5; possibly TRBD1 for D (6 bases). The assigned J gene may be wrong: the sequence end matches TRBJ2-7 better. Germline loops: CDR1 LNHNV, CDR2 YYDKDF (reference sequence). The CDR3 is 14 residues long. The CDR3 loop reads CATSSGQGTYEQYF. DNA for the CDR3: TGTGCCACCAGCAGCGGCCAGGGGACCTACGAGCAGTACTTC.

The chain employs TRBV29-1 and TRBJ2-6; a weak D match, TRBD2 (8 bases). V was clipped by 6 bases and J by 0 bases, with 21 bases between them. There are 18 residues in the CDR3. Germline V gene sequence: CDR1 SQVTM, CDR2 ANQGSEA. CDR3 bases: TGCAGCGTAGATTCGGGAGGGGGCTCATACTCTGGGGCCAACGTCCTGACTTTC. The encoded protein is CSVDSGGGSYSGANVLTF.

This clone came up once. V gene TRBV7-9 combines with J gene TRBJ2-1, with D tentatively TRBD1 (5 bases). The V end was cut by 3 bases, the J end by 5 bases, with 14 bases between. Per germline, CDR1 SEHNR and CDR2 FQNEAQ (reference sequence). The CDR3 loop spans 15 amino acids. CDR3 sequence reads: CASSFRREGNNEQFF. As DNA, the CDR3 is TGTGCCAGCAGCTTCCGCAGGGAAGGGAACAATGAGCAGTTCTTC.